This T cell receptor beta chain was profiled in a study of CD8+CD57+ T cells in acquired aplastic anemia. Study as a whole: The mean DNA yield obtained from sorted CD4+ and CD8+ cells came to 3 to 4 ug. CD4+ cell libraries from healthy donors averaged approximately 10 million reads.

Genomic DNA constituted the template upon which TCR beta VDJ and CDR3 profiling was performed. TCRdb reprocessed the reads with MiXCR, giving one entry per CDR3 protein. Among about 100,000 distinct CDR3 sequences listed, about half were seen once. To note about this clonotype: The junction departs from germline at one end; a sequencing error may be responsible.

The CDR3 contains 14 residues. Germline CDR1 ENHRY, CDR2 SYGVKD. Sequencing used sorted CD4+, CD8+, or CD8+CD57+ T cells (not recorded which) from PBMCs. The clonotype comes from a human donor in good health, serving as a control. This chain joins TRBV10-3 and TRBJ1-2; 8 bases align to TRBD1. The CDR3 DNA is TGTGCCAGCAGTGAATCGCAGGGGGCGAATGGCTACACCTTC. This encodes CASSESQGANGYTF.